This T cell receptor (beta chain) was sequenced during a study of cytomegalovirus exposure and HLA in healthy donors. Study results and caveats: The listing of roughly 160 TCR beta chains classed them as cytomegalovirus-associated. A few CMV-associated chains were confirmed in vitro to be specific for CMV antigens. The dataset shows that most TCR sequences were rare, while some public TCRs occurred in many donors.

With regard to this clone: Its specificity is not known.

Some clones are missing from TCRdb's copy, which holds only in-frame ones; the method was immunoSEQ multiplex PCR. The sample yields 80,000 or so clones, roughly 94% seen once. Material: PBMCs. This clonotype was obtained from a woman between 18 and 30 years old in good health and CMV-seronegative.

CDR3 loop: CATSRDRFRDGYTF. The CDR3 DNA sequence: TGTGCCACCAGCAGAGATCGCTTTAGAGATGGCTACACCTTC. The chain combines TRBV15 with TRBJ1-2; D remains unclear. This CDR3 contains 14 residues. Germline assignment: CDR1 LNHNV and CDR2 YYDKDF (reference sequence). Trimming pared 0 bases from V and 6 bases from J, leaving 11 bases between.